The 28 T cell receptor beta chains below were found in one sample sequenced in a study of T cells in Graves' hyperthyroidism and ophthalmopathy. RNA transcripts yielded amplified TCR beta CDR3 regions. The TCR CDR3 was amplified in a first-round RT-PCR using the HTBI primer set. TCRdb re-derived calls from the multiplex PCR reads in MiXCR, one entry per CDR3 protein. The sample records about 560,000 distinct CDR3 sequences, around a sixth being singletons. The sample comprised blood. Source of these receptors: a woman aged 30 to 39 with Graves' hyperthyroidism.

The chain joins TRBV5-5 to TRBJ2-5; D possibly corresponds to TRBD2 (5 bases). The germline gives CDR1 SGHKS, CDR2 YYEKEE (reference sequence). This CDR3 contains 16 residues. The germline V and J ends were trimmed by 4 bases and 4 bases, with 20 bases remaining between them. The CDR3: CASSPSWEPRAETQYF. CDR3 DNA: TGTGCCAGCAGCCCTTCCTGGGAGCCGAGAGCAGAGACCCAGTACTTC.

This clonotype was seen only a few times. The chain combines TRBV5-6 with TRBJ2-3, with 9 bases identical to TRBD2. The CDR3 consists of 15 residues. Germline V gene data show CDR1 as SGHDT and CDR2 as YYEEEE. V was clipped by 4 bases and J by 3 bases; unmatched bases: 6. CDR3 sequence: CASSRSGSGTDTQYF. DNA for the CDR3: TGTGCCAGCAGCCGTAGCGGGAGTGGGACAGATACGCAGTATTTT.

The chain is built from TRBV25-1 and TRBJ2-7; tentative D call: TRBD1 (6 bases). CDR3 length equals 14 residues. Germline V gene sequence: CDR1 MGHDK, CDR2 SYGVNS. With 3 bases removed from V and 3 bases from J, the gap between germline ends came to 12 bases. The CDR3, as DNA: TGTGCCAGCAGTGACCGACAGGATATCTACGAGCAGTACTTC. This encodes CASSDRQDIYEQYF.

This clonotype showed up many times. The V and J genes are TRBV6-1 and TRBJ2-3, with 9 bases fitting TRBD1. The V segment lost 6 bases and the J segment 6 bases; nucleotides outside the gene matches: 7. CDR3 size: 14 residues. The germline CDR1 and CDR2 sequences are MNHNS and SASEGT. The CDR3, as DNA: TGTGCCAGCAGCAACAGGGGGCACACGGATACGCAGTATTTT. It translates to CASSNRGHTDTQYF.

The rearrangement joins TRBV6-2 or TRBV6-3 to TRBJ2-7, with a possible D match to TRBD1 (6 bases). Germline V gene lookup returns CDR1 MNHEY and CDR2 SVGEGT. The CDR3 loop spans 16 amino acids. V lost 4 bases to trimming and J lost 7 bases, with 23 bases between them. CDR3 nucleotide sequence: TGTGCCAGCAGTTTCTTGGGCCTCACTAGAAGGGGGGAGCAGTACTTC. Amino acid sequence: CASSFLGLTRRGEQYF.

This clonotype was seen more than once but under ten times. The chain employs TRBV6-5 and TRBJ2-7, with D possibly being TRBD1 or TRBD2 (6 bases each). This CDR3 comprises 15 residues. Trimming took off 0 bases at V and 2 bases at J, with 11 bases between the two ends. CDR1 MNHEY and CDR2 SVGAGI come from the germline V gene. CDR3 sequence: CASSYSGGQAYEQYF. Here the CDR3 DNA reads TGTGCCAGCAGTTACTCGGGGGGACAAGCCTACGAGCAGTACTTC.

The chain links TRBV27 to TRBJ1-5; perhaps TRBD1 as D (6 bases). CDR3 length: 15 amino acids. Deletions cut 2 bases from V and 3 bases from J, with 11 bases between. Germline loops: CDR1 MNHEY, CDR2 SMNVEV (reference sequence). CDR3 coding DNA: TGTGCCAGCAGTTTAAGTGGGGGCCTCAATCAGCCCCAGCATTTT. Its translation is CASSLSGGLNQPQHF.

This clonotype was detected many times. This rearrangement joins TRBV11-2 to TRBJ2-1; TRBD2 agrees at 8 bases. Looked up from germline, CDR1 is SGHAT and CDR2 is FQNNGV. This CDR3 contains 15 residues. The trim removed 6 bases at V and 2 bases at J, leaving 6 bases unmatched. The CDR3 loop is CASRSPGLAYNEQFF. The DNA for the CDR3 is TGTGCCAGCAGATCACCGGGACTAGCCTACAATGAGCAGTTCTTC.

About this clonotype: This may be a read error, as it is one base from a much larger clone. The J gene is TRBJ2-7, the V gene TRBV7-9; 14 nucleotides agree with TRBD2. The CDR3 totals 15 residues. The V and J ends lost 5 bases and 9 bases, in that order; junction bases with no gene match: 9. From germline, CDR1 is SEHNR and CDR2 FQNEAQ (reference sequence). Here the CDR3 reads CASSRSGTSGRGQYF. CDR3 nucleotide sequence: TGTGCCAGCAGCCGTAGCGGGACTAGCGGGAGAGGGCAGTACTTC.

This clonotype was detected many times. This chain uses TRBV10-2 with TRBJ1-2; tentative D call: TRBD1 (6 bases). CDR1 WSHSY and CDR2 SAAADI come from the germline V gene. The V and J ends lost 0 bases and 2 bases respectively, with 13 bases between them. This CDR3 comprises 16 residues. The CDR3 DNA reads TGCGCCAGCAGTGAGTCGAAGGGGCAGGGGAACTATGGCTACACCTTC. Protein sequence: CASSESKGQGNYGYTF.

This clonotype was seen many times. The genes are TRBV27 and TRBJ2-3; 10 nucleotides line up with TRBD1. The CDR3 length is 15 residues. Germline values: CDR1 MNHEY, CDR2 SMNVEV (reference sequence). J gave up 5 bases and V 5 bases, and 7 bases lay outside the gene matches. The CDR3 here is CASSLPGQGKDTQYF. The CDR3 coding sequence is TGTGCCAGCAGTCTCCCGGGACAGGGGAAAGATACGCAGTATTTT.

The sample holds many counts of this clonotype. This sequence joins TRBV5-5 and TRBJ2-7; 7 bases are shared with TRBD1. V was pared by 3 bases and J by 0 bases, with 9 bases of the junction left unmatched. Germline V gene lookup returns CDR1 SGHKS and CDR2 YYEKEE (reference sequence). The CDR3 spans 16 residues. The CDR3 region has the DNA TGTGCCAGCAGCTCCACCCCCGGGACAGACTCCTACGAGCAGTACTTC. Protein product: CASSSTPGTDSYEQYF.

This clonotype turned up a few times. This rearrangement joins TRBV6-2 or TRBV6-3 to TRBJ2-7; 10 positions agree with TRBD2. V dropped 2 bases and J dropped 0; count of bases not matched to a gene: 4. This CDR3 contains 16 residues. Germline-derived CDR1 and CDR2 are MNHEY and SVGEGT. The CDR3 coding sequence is TGTGCCAGCAGTTACCCACTAGCGGGAAGCTCCTACGAGCAGTACTTC. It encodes CASSYPLAGSSYEQYF.

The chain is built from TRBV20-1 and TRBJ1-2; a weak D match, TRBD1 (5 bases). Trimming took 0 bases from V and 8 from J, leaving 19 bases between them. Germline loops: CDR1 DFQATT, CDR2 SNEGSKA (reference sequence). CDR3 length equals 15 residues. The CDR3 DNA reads TGCAGTGCTAGAGATCGGGACGAACGGGGCAAGGGCTACACCTTC. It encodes CSARDRDERGKGYTF.

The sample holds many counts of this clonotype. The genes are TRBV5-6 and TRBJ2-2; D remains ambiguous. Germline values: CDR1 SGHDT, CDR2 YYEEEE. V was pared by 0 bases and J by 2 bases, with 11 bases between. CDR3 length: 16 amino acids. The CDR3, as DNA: TGTGCCAGCAGCTTGGTGGGTGGGATCAACACCGGGGAGCTGTTTTTT. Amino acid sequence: CASSLVGGINTGELFF.

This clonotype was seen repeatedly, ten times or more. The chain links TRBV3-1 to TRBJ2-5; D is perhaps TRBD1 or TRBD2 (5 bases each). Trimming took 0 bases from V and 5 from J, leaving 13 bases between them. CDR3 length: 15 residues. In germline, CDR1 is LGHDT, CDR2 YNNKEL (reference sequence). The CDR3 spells CASSQDWGSRETQYF. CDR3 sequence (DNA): TGTGCCAGCAGCCAAGATTGGGGGTCGCGGGAGACCCAGTACTTC.

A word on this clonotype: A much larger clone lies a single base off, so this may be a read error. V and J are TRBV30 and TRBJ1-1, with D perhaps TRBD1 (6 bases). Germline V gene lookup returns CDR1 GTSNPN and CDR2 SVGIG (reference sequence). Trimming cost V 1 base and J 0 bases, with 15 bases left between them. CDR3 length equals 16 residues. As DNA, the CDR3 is TGTGCCTGGAGTGAGGGGGGTGGGACATTGAACACTGAAGCTTTCTTT. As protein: CAWSEGGGTLNTEAFF.

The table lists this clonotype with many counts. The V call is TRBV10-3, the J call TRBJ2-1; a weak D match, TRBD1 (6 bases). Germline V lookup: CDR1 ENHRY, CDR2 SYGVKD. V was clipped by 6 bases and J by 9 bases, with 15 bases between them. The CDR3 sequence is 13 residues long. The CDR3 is CAIRSGETGEQFF. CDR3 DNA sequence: TGTGCCATCAGGTCAGGGGAGACCGGTGAGCAGTTCTTC.

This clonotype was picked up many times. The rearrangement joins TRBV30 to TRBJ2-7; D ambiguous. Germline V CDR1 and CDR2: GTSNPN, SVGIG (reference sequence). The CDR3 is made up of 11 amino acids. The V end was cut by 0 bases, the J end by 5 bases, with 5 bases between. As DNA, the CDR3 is TGTGCCTGGAGTGTAAGTCACGAGCAGTACTTC. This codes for CAWSVSHEQYF. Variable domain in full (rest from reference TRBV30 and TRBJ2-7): SQTIHQWPATLVQPVGSPLSLECTVEGTSNPNLYWYRQAAGRGLQLLFYSVGIGQISSEVPQNLSASRPQDRQFILSSKKLLLSDSGFYLCAWSVSHEQYFGPGTRLTVT.

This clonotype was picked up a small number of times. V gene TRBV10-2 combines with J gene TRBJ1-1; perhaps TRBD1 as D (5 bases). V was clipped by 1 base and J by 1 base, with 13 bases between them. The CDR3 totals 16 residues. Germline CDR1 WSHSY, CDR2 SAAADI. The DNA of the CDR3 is TGCGCCAGCAGTGAGTTGGGGGGGATCTCGAACACTGAAGCTTTCTTT. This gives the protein CASSELGGISNTEAFF.

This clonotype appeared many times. The CDR3 DNA follows: TGTGCCAGCAGCTTATGGGGGGACGATGAGCAGTTCTTC. Encoded protein: CASSLWGDDEQFF. The rearrangement joins TRBV7-2 to TRBJ2-1; tentatively, D is TRBD2 (6 bases). The length of the CDR3 is 13 residues. The germline CDR1 and CDR2 sequences are SGHTA and FQGNSA. Trimming stripped 2 bases from V and 8 bases from J, with 10 bases between.

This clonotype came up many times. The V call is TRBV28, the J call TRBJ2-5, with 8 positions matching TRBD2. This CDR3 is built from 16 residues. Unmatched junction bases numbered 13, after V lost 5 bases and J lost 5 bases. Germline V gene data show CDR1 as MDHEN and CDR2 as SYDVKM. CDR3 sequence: CASSVSGKRVRETQYF. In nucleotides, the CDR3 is TGTGCCAGCAGTGTTAGCGGGAAGAGGGTGAGGGAGACCCAGTACTTC.

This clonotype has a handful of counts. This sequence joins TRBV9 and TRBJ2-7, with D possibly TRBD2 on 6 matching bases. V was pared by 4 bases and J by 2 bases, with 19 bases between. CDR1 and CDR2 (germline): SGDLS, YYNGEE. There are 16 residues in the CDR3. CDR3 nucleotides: TGTGCCAGCAGCTCCTCGGAGGTAGCGGCCCCCTACGAGCAGTACTTC. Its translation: CASSSSEVAAPYEQYF.

For the CDR3, the DNA is TGTGCCAGTAGTATAGTCGACAGGAGGGAGACCCAGTACTTC. Protein product: CASSIVDRRETQYF. V gene TRBV19 combines with J gene TRBJ2-5; tentative D call: TRBD1 (6 bases). The CDR3 covers 14 residues. V was pared by 1 base and J by 5 bases, with 11 bases between. Germline V CDR1 and CDR2: LNHDA, SQIVND (reference sequence).

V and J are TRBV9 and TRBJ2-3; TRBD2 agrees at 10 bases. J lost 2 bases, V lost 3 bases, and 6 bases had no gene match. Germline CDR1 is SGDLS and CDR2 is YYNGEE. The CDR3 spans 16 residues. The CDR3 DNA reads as TGTGCCAGCAGCGCGAGCGGGAGGGAGGACACAGATACGCAGTATTTT. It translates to CASSASGREDTDTQYF.

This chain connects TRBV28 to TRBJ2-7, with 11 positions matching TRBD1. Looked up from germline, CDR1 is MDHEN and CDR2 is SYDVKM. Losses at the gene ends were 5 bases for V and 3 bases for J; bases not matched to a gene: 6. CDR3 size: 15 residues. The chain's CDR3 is CASSDPGTGGYEQYF. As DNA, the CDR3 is TGTGCCAGCAGTGACCCCGGGACAGGGGGCTACGAGCAGTACTTC.

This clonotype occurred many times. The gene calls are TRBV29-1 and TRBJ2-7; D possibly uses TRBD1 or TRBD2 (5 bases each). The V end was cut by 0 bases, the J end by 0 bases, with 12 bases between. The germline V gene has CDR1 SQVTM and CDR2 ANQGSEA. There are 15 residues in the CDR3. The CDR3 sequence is CSVEDWGSSSYEQYF. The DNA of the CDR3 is TGCAGCGTTGAAGATTGGGGGTCCAGCTCCTACGAGCAGTACTTC.

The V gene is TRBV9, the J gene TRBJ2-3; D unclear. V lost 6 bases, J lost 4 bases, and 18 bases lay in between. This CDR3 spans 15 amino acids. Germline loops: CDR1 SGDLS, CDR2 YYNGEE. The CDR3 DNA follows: TGTGCCAGCAACCATACGGGTAGCCTGGCAGATACGCAGTATTTT. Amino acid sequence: CASNHTGSLADTQYF.